The clone carrying this T cell receptor (beta chain) was counted a few times. Per the original data handling: Scientists estimated how many nucleated cells there were by amplifying reference gene primers. Here immunoSEQ multiplex PCR was the method, and the copy in TCRdb shows in-frame clones only, minus some. V and J calls plus clone size are reproduced from that table; the DNA served to infer D and trimming. The sample has roughly 250,000 clones, around 80% seen once. The data belong to a study of blood T cell repertoires in COVID-19. On the study more broadly: Both acute and convalescent COVID-19 samples were obtained from the United States, Italy and Spain.

CDR3 length: 13 amino acids. Germline lookup yields CDR1 LGHNA and CDR2 YSLEER. Trimming stripped 0 bases from V and 5 bases from J, with 6 bases between. The chain is built from TRBV4-3 and TRBJ2-3; D unresolved. The sample comprised peripheral blood. The clonotype comes from a man between 35 and 55 years old with active or convalescent COVID-19. The CDR3 nucleotides are TGCGCCAGCAGCCAAGATCCCCGAGATACGCAGTATTTT. Its protein product is CASSQDPRDTQYF.